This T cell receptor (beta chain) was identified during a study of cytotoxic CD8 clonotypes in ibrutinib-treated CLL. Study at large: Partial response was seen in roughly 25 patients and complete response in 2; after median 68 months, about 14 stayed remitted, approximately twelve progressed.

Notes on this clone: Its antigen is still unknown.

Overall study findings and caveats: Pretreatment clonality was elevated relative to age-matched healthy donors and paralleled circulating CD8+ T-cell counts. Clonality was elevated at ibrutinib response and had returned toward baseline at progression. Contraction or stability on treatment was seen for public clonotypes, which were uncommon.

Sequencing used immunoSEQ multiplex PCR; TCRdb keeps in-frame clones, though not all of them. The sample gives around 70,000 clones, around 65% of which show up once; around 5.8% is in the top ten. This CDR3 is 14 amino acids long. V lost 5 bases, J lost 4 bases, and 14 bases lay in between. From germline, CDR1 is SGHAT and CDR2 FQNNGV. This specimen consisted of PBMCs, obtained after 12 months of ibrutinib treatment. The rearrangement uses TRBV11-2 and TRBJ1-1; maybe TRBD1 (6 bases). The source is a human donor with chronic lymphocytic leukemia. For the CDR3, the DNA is TGTGCCAGCAGCGTAACCACAGGGTCCACTGAAGCTTTCTTT. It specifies CASSVTTGSTEAFF.